This T cell receptor (beta chain) was retrieved from a study of T cells after posttransplantation cyclophosphamide. Using immunoSEQ multiplex PCR, the repertoire was profiled, and TCRdb retains in-frame clones only, with some absent. The table lists 20,000 to 30,000 clones, approximately 85% of them singletons. The CDR3 sequence is 14 residues long. Germline lookup yields CDR1 MGHRA and CDR2 YSYEKL. V was pared by 0 bases and J by 9 bases, with 12 bases between. The clonotype was recovered from an older woman with a blood cancer, CMV-positive, and with a related stem cell donor. This chain joins TRBV4-1 and TRBJ2-1; D gene unclear. Input material: PBMCs. The CDR3 DNA reads TGCGCCAGCAGCCAAGATGGAGCGACGGGTGAGCAGTTCTTC. Amino acid sequence: CASSQDGATGEQFF.